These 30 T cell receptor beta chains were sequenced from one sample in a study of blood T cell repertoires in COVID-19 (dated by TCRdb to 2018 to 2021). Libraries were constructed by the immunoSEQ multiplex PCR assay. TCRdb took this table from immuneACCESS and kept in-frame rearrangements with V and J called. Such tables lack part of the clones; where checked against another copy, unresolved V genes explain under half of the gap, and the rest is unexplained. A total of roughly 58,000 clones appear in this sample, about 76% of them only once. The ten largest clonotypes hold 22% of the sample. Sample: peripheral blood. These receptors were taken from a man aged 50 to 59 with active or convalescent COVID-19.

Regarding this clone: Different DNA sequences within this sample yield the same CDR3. The CDR3 sequence is CASSIQANYNEQFF. Written as DNA, the CDR3 is TGTGCCAGCAGCATACAGGCGAACTACAATGAGCAGTTCTTC. This chain connects TRBV9 to TRBJ2-1; the D gene is possibly TRBD1 (5 bases). V was pared by 4 bases and J by 3 bases, with 11 bases between. This CDR3 has 14 amino acids. CDR1 SGDLS and CDR2 YYNGEE come from the germline V gene.

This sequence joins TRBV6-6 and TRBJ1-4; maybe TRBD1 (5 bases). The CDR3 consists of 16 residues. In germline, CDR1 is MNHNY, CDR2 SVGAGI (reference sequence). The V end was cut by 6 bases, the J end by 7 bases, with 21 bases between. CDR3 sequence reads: CASRTLDGGTGEKLFF. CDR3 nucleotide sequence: TGTGCCAGCAGGACCCTGGACGGCGGGACCGGTGAAAAACTGTTTTTT.

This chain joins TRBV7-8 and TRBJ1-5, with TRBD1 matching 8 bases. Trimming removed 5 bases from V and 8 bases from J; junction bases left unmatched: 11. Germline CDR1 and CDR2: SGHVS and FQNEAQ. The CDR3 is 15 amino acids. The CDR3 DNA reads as TGTGCCAGCAGCCCGGCGACAGGGGCGGGCGAGCCCCAGCATTTT. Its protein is CASSPATGAGEPQHF.

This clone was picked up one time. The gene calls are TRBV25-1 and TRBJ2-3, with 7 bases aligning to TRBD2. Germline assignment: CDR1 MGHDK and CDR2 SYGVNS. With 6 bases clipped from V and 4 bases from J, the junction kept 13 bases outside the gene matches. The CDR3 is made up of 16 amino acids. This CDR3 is CASSTLQGGVADTQYF. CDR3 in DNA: TGTGCCAGCAGCACCCTTCAGGGAGGGGTCGCAGATACGCAGTATTTT.

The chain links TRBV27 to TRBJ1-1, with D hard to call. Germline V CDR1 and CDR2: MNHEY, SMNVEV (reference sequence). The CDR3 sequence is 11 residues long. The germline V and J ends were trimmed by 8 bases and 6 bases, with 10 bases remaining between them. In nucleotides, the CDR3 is TGTGCCAGCGTGTGGGGAGCTGAAGCTTTCTTT. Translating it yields CASVWGAEAFF.

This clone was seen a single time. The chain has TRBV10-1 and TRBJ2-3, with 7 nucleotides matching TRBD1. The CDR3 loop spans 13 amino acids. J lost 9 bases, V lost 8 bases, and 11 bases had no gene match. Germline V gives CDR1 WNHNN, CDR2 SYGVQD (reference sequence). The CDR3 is CASSEGGLGTQYF. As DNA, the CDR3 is TGCGCCAGCTCGGAAGGGGGCTTAGGAACGCAGTATTTT.

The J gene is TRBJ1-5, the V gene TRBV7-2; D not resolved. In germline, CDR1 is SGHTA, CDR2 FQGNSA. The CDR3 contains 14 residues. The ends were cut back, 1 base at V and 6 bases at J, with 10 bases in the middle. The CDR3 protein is CASSLGGLVQPQHF. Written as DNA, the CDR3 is TGTGCCAGCAGCTTAGGTGGTTTAGTTCAGCCCCAGCATTTT.

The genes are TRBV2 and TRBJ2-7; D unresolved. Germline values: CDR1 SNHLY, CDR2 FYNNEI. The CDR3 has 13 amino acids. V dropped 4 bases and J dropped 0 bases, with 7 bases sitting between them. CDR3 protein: CASSGGSSYEQYF. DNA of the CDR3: TGTGCCAGCAGTGGTGGCAGCTCCTACGAGCAGTACTTC.

This CDR3 is CASRQGRDRNQPQHF. In DNA form, the CDR3 reads TGTGCCAGCAGGCAGGGTCGTGATCGCAATCAGCCCCAGCATTTT. The rearrangement links TRBV6-4 to TRBJ1-5, with D possibly matching TRBD1 (5 bases). V was pared by 6 bases and J by 2 bases, with 14 bases between. CDR1 is MRHNA, CDR2 SNTAGT, per germline. The CDR3 is 15 amino acids.

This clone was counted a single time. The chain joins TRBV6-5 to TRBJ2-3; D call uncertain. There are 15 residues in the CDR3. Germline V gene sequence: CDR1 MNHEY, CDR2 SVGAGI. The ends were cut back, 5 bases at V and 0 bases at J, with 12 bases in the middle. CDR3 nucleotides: TGTGCCAGCAGTCGGGTCTCCTCTAGCACAGATACGCAGTATTTT. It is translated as CASSRVSSSTDTQYF.

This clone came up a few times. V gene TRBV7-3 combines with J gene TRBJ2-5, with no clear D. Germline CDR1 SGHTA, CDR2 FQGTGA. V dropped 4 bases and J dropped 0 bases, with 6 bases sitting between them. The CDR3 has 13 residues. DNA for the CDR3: TGTGCCAGCAGCTACGGGTACCAAGAGACCCAGTACTTC. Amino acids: CASSYGYQETQYF.

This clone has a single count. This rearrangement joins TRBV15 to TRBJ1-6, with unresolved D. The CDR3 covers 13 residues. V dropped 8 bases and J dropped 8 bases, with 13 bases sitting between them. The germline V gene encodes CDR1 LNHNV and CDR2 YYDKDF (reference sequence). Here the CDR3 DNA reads TGTGCCACCTTGAGGTCGACCCATTCACCCCTCCACTTT. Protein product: CATLRSTHSPLHF.

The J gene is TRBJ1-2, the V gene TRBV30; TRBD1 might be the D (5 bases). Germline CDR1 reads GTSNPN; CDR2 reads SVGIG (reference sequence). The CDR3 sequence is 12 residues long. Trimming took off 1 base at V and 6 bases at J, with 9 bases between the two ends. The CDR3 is CAWSARQHGYTF. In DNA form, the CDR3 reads TGTGCCTGGAGTGCCCGACAGCATGGCTACACCTTC.

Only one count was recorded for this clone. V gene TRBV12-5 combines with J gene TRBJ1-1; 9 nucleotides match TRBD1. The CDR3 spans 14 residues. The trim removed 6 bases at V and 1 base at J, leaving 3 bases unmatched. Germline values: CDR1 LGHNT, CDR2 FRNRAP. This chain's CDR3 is CASGLGQGNTEAFF. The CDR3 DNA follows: TGTGCTAGTGGCCTGGGACAGGGGAACACTGAAGCTTTCTTT.

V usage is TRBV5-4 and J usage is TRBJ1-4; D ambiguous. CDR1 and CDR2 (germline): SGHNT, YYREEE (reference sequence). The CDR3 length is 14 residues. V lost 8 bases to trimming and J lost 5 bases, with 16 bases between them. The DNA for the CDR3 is TGTGCCAGTTCCTCGGGAACCAGAAATGAAAAACTGTTTTTT. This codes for CASSSGTRNEKLFF.

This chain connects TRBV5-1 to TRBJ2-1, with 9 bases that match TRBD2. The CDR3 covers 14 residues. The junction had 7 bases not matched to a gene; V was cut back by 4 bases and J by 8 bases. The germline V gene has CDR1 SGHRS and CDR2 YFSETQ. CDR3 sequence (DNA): TGCGCCAGCAGCCCGGGACTAGCTAGTGATGAGCAGTTCTTC. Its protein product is CASSPGLASDEQFF.

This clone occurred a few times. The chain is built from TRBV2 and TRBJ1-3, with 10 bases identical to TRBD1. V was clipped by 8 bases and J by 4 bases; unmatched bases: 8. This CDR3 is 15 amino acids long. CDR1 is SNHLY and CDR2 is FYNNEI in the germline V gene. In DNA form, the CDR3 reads TGTGCCAGCGGGGACGACAGGGGGCCAGGAAACACCATATATTTT. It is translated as CASGDDRGPGNTIYF.

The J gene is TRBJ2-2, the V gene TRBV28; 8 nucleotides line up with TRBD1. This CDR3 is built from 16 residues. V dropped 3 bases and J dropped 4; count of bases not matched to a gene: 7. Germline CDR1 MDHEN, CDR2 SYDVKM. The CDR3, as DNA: TGTGCCAGCAGTTTTCTAGGACAGGGTGGCACCGGGGAGCTGTTTTTT. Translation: CASSFLGQGGTGELFF.

In DNA, the CDR3 is TGTGCCAGCAGCTTGGACAGTGGTGACGAGCAGTACTTC. Encoded protein: CASSLDSGDEQYF. The rearrangement uses TRBV7-2 and TRBJ2-7, with D tentatively TRBD1 (6 bases). Trimming removed 3 bases at V and 5 bases at J, with 11 bases between. CDR1 and CDR2 from the germline V gene are SGHTA and FQGNSA. The CDR3 contains 13 residues.

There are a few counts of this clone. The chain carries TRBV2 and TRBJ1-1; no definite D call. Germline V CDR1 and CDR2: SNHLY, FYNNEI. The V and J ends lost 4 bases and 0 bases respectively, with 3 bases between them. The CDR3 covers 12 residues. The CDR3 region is CASSVMNTEAFF. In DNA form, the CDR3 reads TGTGCCAGCAGTGTAATGAACACTGAAGCTTTCTTT.

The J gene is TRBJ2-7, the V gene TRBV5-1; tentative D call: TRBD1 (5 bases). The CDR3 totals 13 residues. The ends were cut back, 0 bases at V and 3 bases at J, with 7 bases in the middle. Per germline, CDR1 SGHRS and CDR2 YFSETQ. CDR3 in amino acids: CASSLEGYYEQYF. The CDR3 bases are TGCGCCAGCAGCTTGGAGGGGTACTACGAGCAGTACTTC.

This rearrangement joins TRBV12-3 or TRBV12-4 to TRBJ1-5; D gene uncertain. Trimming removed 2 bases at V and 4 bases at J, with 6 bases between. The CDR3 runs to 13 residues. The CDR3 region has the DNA TGTGCCAGCAGTTTAAACGGGAATCAGCCCCAGCATTTT. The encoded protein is CASSLNGNQPQHF.

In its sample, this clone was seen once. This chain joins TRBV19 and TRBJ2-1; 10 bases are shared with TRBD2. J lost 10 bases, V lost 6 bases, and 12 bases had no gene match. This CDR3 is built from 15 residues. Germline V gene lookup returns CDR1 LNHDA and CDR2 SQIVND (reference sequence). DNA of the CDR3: TGTGCCAGTAGGCTCAGCGGGGGGGCCGATGGGGAGCAGTTCTTC. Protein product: CASRLSGGADGEQFF.

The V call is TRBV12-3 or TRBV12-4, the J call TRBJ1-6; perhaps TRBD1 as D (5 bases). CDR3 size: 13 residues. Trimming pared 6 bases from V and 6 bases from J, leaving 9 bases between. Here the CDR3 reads CASSQGFNSPLHF. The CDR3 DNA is TGTGCCAGCAGCCAGGGATTTAATTCACCCCTCCACTTT.

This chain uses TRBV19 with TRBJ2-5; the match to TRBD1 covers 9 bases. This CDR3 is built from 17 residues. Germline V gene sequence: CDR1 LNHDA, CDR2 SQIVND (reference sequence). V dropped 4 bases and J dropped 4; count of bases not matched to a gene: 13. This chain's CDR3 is CASSTRTGVRFLETQYF. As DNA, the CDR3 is TGTGCCAGTAGTACCCGGACAGGGGTTCGTTTTTTAGAGACCCAGTACTTC.

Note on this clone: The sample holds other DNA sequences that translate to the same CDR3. The CDR3 protein is CSASHRANYGYTF. In DNA form, the CDR3 reads TGCAGTGCTAGTCACCGAGCTAACTATGGCTACACCTTC. The chain has TRBV20-1 and TRBJ1-2, with D hard to call. Trimming cost V 3 bases and J 0 bases, with 8 bases left between them. From germline, CDR1 is DFQATT and CDR2 SNEGSKA (reference sequence). The CDR3 runs 13 residues.

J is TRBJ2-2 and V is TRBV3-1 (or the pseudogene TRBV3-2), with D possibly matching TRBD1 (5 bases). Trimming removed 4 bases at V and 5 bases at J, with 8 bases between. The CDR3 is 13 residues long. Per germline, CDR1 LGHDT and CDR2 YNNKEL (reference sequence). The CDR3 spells CASSRRETGELFF. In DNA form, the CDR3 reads TGTGCCAGCAGCCGCAGGGAAACCGGGGAGCTGTTTTTT.

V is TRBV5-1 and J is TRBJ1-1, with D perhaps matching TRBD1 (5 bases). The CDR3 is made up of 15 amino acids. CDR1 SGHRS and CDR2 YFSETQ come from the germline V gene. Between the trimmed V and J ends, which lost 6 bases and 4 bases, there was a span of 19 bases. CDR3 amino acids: CASTSGGEEATEAFF. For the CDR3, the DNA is TGCGCCAGCACTTCGGGGGGAGAGGAGGCCACTGAAGCTTTCTTT.

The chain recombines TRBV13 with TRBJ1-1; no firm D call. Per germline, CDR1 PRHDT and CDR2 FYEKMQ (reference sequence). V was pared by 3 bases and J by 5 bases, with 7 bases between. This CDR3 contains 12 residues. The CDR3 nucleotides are TGTGCCAGCAGCTTTGTGAGGACTGAAGCTTTCTTT. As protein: CASSFVRTEAFF.

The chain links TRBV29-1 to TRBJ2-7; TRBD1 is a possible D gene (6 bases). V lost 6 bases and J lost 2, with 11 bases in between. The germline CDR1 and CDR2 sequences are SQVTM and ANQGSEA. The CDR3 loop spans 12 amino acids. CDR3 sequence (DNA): TGCAGCGTACCACAGGGAGCCTACGAGCAGTACTTC. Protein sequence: CSVPQGAYEQYF.